This record covers a single T cell receptor (beta chain). The antigen this receptor binds is unknown. No much larger clonotype is one base removed from it; base qualities were not supplied. The data derive from a study of cytomegalovirus exposure and HLA in healthy donors (dated by TCRdb to 2015 to 2018). Concerning the study at large: According to an earlier analysis of around 600 of the donors, about 179 million T cells yielded roughly 110 million unique TCR beta sequences and about 300 Gb of sequence data. An early release covering 550 to 700 HLA-typed donors comprised approximately 300 gigabases of sequencing data and around 86 million unique TCR sequences. Of the 398 genotyped donors, approximately 83% fell in the genetic ancestry cluster associated with self-reported Caucasian donors. The study aimed to test whether cataloging public T cell receptors could reveal signatures of past pathogen exposure. The study profiled the T cell repertoires of approximately 700 subjects by immunosequencing and related them to cytomegalovirus serostatus. Along with the approximately 650-subject first cohort, a separate validation cohort of about 110 different subjects was used. High-throughput TCR immunosequencing, statistical association of individual TCRs with disease status, and machine learning were combined to predict cytomegalovirus infection status. In a later analysis, previously published TCR beta repertoires from 550 to 750 donors were re-analyzed and high-resolution HLA genotyping was added so that TCR occurrence patterns could be studied. In the later analysis, no new phenotypic data were used to find candidate immune exposures; instead, reliance was placed on TCR beta sequences and their occurrence across donors. An earlier analysis of some 600 of the donors applied high-throughput TCR beta sequencing to assess whether each TCR beta V gene segment acted as functional or pseudogenic. Alongside the repertoire data, information on donor age, sex, ethnicity and CMV serostatus was compiled. A later genetic analysis used genome-wide SNP genotypes for about three fifths of the 666 donors, treating that subset as a discovery cohort. All discovery cohort repertoires had been generated using a single sequencing platform. Both class I and class II loci were covered by HLA typing, at four-digit resolution. The number of typed donors differed by locus: about 620-640 for A, B, C, DRB1 and DQB1; approximately 520 for DQA1; roughly 600 for DPA1; and about 470 for DPB1. Four to six DR-DQ haplotypes were handled as single units for association and clustering, since linkage in the cohort was strong. Across about 370 genotyped donors of the cohort, an average of roughly 250,000 unique TCR beta nucleotide sequences per donor were sequenced, and roughly 17% of those sequences were non-productive.

Library construction relied on the immunoSEQ multiplex PCR assay. For the multiplex PCR, a mixture combining 60 forward primers for TCR Vbeta segments and 13 reverse primers for TCR Jbeta segments was used. The CDR3 region of rearranged TCR beta genes was amplified from genomic DNA with a multiplex PCR assay. The amplified TCR beta libraries were sequenced on the Illumina HiSeq System as 87-base-pair reads. The authors' analysis ran thus. A later analysis tallied approximately 87 million unique TCR beta chains across the 700 or so repertoires, and 10 million to 11 million of those chains were shared by two or more donors. To remove PCR and sequencing errors, raw reads were error-corrected and collapsed into unique sequences using a nearest-neighbor algorithm that merged closely related sequences. V, D and J gene segments were assigned by aligning CDR3 sequences to IMGT reference sequences. For a sequence to be retained, a match of at least six nucleotides to both a V gene segment and a J gene segment was required. A rearrangement counted as productive if the CDR3 had no stop codons and remained in frame with V and J, and every other rearrangement counted as non-productive. Following IMGT convention, CDR3 was defined as the stretch from the second conserved V-encoded cysteine up to the conserved J-encoded phenylalanine. The earlier analysis of about 590 of the donors excluded sequences that lacked an unambiguous match to a single V gene segment. An earlier analysis of a few hundred of the donors called V segments functional above 56.7% productive rearrangements and segregating when the between-donor standard deviation exceeded 5%. A statistical classification framework was developed to diagnose cytomegalovirus status using the catalog of TCR beta chain sequences. In a later analysis, TCR nucleotide sequences were compared against IMGT/GENE-DB human TR gene sequences so that V and J genes could be assigned. Using the TCRdist pipeline, a later analysis assigned CDR3 sequences along with most-parsimonious VDJ recombination scenarios. In a later analysis, each TCR beta chain was defined by its CDR3 amino acid sequence together with its V-gene family, and reads lacking a unique V-gene family were excluded. A later analysis removed several hundred highly shared, low-generation-probability nucleotide sequences to deal with suspected cross-contamination and a sequencing artifact. A later analysis calculated a clonal expansion index for each public chain from normalized within-repertoire ranks of inferred template counts. Generation probabilities in a later analysis came from a VDJ recombination model fitted to out-of-frame rearrangements, and those results were checked against IGoR. In a later analysis, hypergeometric tests were used to score TCR-TCR, TCR-HLA and TCR-CMV co-occurrence, with a repertoire-size bias correction applied to TCR pairs. False discovery rates were estimated in a later analysis by permuting HLA or CMV assignments 20 times. A later analysis grouped co-occurring TCRs with DBSCAN, adding TCRdist sequence similarity when clustering within HLA-allele-positive subsets. For co-occurrence clustering, repertoires with fewer than 30,000 or more than 120,000 public chains were excluded, along with roughly 5 repertoires with anomalous nucleotide sharing. In TCRdb, the immuneACCESS table is reduced to in-frame sequences with V and J assigned. These tables do not hold every clone; where another copy was compared, an unresolved V gene accounts for under half, and the others remain unexplained. That table furnishes V, J and clone size, whereas the DNA furnished D and trimming. The sample table shows 120,000 to 150,000 clones, and around 80% are seen once. The top ten clones comprise approximately 8.2% of the sample.

In total, roughly 710 healthy bone marrow donors made up the cohort. Cohort members were all nominally healthy when sampled, although unrecorded immune exposures were likely present. The donor was CMV seropositive and was included in the group of almost 300 seropositive cohort members. Every donor gave a peripheral blood sample, and the peripheral blood mononuclear cells from that sample were used for TCR beta sequencing. Genomic DNA extraction from the blood cell samples was performed with the Qiagen DNeasy Blood Extraction Kit. The CDR3 has 14 amino acids, counting the end cysteine and phenylalanine. Just CDR3 DNA is preserved here, 42 bases in frame from base 1. The germline V gene provides CDR1 SGHRS and CDR2 YFSETQ. V is cut by 0 bases and J by 5 bases, and the space between the germline ends is 8 bases. What the research found in general, with its limitations: A later analysis associated 16,951 TCR beta sequences with specific HLA alleles at a false discovery rate of 0.05. Roughly uniform sequencing depth across donors was assumed in presence/absence analyses, although this assumption may not hold. Most TCR sequences were observed very rarely across donors, whereas some public TCRs were present in many individuals. A cluster of highly shared sequence variants was judged likely to be a technical artifact of the sequencing pipeline. For the cohort, immune exposure information was limited to CMV serostatus. An association between a missense DCLRE1C variant and V-gene and J-gene trimming of TCR beta chains was found in a later genetic analysis and replicated in an independent cohort. Broadly in line with IMGT annotations, most TCR beta V segments showed up in productive rearrangements about 87% or about 30% of the time in an earlier analysis of several hundred of the donors. The 87-base-pair reads could not distinguish some IMGT-functional V segments, including TRBV6-2 and TRBV6-3, so those segments were excluded. HLA typing was unavailable for some donors at each locus, so association tests used only the typed subset. Because counts were too low, 15 to 20 rarely observed V segments, including chromosome 9 orphons, were excluded from the earlier analysis of a few hundred of the donors. The authors suggested that the approach could potentially be generalized to other disease states and immunological phenotypes. Cytomegalovirus status was reported to be diagnosed by the classifier with high specificity and sensitivity in both the original and validation cohorts. The study gave a list of over 150 TCR beta chains associated with cytomegalovirus. Correlated functional status among segregating V segments might be attributable to linkage disequilibrium, but an unknown experimental factor could not be ruled out. In this cohort, only TCR beta chains were sequenced, and detectable features were limited by the absence of alpha or paired-chain data. A later analysis reported that several top co-occurrence clusters appeared linked to parvovirus B19, influenza, CMV and Epstein-Barr virus. In a later analysis, TCR association rates were found to vary across HLA loci, with the most associated TCRs seen for DRB1 alleles and the fewest for HLA-C alleles. A further reported finding was that TCR beta sequences accurately predicted the HLA-A and HLA-B alleles for most subjects in the first cohort. Strong co-occurrence of HLA alleles, especially DR and DQ, made assigning TCR associations to individual alleles difficult. According to a later analysis, most CMV-associated TCR beta chains appeared to be HLA-restricted, and the HLA associations seemed to be driven largely by CMV exposure. According to a later genetic analysis, donors in an Asian-associated ancestry cluster had fewer N-insertions in productive TCRs than the approximately 610-donor mean. A few of the identified cytomegalovirus-associated TCR beta chains were confirmed in vitro to be specific for cytomegalovirus antigens. A later analysis found that HLA-associated TCR beta chains were more clonally expanded and had lower generation probabilities than equally common non-associated chains.

This TCR was recovered from a woman aged 45-59 years in good health and CMV-seropositive. The sequenced material came from PBMCs. The chain links TRBV5-1 with TRBJ1-4; TRBD1 is perhaps the D gene, given 5 matching bases. In nucleotides, the sequence is TGCGCCAGCAGCTTGGCGCAGGGCAATGAAAAACTGTTTTTT. This translates into CASSLAQGNEKLFF.